These 24 T cell receptor beta chains share one sample of origin, sequenced in a study of human T cells and chemical hapten exposure. TCRdb processed the RACE reads anew with MiXCR; each CDR3 protein has one entry. The sample lists about 380,000 distinct CDR3 sequences; nearly 6.5% were seen once. The sample's time point: patch test 2, 6 weeks after DPC sensitization. Noted treatment: therapeutic diphenylcyclopropenone sensitization with weekly scalp DPC. The sample here was whole blood, taken in connection with sensitization to the hapten diphenylcyclopropenone (DPC). The receptors were gathered from a woman aged 18-29 years with alopecia areata. Some clones in this sample may be carry-over from other donors' samples.

This clonotype was counted many times. The chain couples TRBV6-5 to TRBJ1-1, with unresolved D. The CDR3 sequence is 13 residues long. From germline, CDR1 is MNHEY and CDR2 SVGAGI. Trimming removed 8 bases at V and 4 bases at J, with 14 bases between. The CDR3 DNA reads as TGTGCCAGCCACCCACAACGGTTCACTGAAGCTTTCTTT. As protein: CASHPQRFTEAFF.

The V gene is TRBV6-5, the J gene TRBJ1-4, with TRBD1 matching over 10 bases. This CDR3 is 18 amino acids long. V shed 0 bases and J 8 bases; nucleotides not matched to a gene: 12. CDR1 is MNHEY and CDR2 is SVGAGI in the germline V gene. CDR3 sequence: CASSYSWDRGTFKEKLFF. The CDR3 nucleotides read TGTGCCAGCAGTTACTCGTGGGACAGGGGTACTTTTAAGGAAAAACTGTTTTTT.

J is TRBJ2-5 and V is TRBV5-8, with TRBD1 matching over 10 bases. The CDR3 extends over 16 amino acids. With V trimmed by 0 bases and J by 2 bases, 4 bases remained unmatched. The V gene's germline CDR1 is SGHTS and CDR2 YDEGEE. DNA of the CDR3: TGTGCCAGCAGCTTGGGACAGGGGGCGTTACAAGAGACCCAGTACTTC. It is translated as CASSLGQGALQETQYF.

This clonotype was seen at least ten times. The CDR3 reads CASSWPYEKLFF. CDR3 DNA sequence: TGTGCCAGCAGCTGGCCTTATGAAAAACTGTTTTTT. The rearrangement joins TRBV7-8 to TRBJ1-4, with D uncertain. Trimming removed 4 bases from V and 6 bases from J, with 6 bases in between. The CDR3 runs 12 residues. Germline loops: CDR1 SGHVS, CDR2 FQNEAQ.

This clonotype was found many times. The chain couples TRBV7-2 to TRBJ1-6; D may be TRBD1 (6 bases). Per the germline V gene, CDR1 is SGHTA and CDR2 is FQGNSA. Trimming left V 5 bases short and J 5 bases short, with 16 bases between. The CDR3 consists of 16 residues. The CDR3 DNA reads TGTGCCAGCAGCCGGACAGCTCTGATCCATAATTCACCCCTCCACTTT. It translates to CASSRTALIHNSPLHF.

The chain recombines TRBV7-2 with TRBJ1-6; 7 nucleotides align to TRBD1. CDR3 size: 16 residues. Germline V gene sequence: CDR1 SGHTA, CDR2 FQGNSA. J lost 8 bases, V lost 3 bases, and 10 bases had no gene match. CDR3 nucleotides: TGTGCCAGCAGCTTGGGCCAGGGGGGCATTGATTCACCCCTCCACTTT. Its protein is CASSLGQGGIDSPLHF. Based on the CDR3 plus reference TRBV7-2 and TRBJ1-6, the full variable domain is GAGVSQSPSNKVTEKGKDVELRCDPISGHTALYWYRQSLGQGLEFLIYFQGNSAPDKSGLPSDRFSAERTGGSVSTLTIQRTQQEDSAVYLCASSLGQGGIDSPLHFGNGTRLTVT.

In its sample, this clonotype was seen many times. The CDR3 sequence: CSATTGTANTGELFF. As DNA, the CDR3 is TGCAGTGCTACAACCGGGACAGCGAACACCGGGGAGCTGTTTTTT. This chain connects TRBV20-1 to TRBJ2-2; 7 bases map to TRBD1. V dropped 4 bases and J dropped 0; count of bases not matched to a gene: 5. CDR1 and CDR2 from the germline V gene are DFQATT and SNEGSKA (reference sequence). The CDR3 runs 15 residues.

In its sample, this clonotype was seen a few times. The chain links TRBV20-1 to TRBJ1-5; D remains unclear. Germline CDR1 DFQATT, CDR2 SNEGSKA (reference sequence). The V and J ends lost 7 bases and 4 bases respectively, with 14 bases between them. The CDR3 consists of 13 residues. CDR3: CSVQGQVNQPQHF. For the CDR3, the DNA is TGCAGTGTTCAAGGGCAGGTTAATCAGCCCCAGCATTTT.

This clonotype was picked up many times. The J gene is TRBJ1-6, the V gene TRBV28; D remains ambiguous. The V end lost 5 bases, the J end lost 6 bases, and 11 bases lay between the germline ends. The CDR3 is 14 amino acids. Germline loops: CDR1 MDHEN, CDR2 SYDVKM. CDR3 loop: CASSTRTGNSPLHF. The CDR3, as DNA: TGTGCCAGCAGTACTCGGACGGGTAATTCACCCCTCCACTTT.

The rearrangement uses TRBV6-2 or TRBV6-3 and TRBJ2-2; D gene unclear. Germline lookup yields CDR1 MNHEY and CDR2 SVGEGT. The CDR3 runs to 13 residues. Between the trimmed V and J ends, which lost 11 bases and 0 bases, there was a span of 10 bases. CDR3 coding DNA: TGTGCCGGCCGACGAACGAACACCGGGGAGCTGTTTTTT. Protein: CAGRRTNTGELFF.

This clonotype was seen more than once but under ten times. The chain links TRBV11-2 to TRBJ1-3, with TRBD1 as a possible D gene (5 bases). Trimming took off 5 bases at V and 0 bases at J, with 14 bases between the two ends. CDR3 length: 16 residues. The germline CDR1 and CDR2 sequences are SGHAT and FQNNGV. The CDR3: CASSKTGASSGNTIYF. CDR3 sequence (DNA): TGTGCCAGCAGCAAAACAGGAGCCAGCTCTGGAAACACCATATATTTT.

This chain connects TRBV21-1 to TRBJ1-6. TRBV21-1 is assigned pseudogene status. The CDR3 has 16 amino acids. CDR3 sequence: CASSNWRVAYNSPLHF. Written as DNA, the CDR3 is TGTGCCAGCAGCAACTGGAGGGTCGCCTATAATTCACCCCTCCACTTT.

The CDR3 spells CASSGGAVLEQFF. The DNA of the CDR3 is TGTGCCAGCAGTGGGGGGGCCGTCCTTGAGCAGTTCTTC. The rearrangement links TRBV2 to TRBJ2-1, with D perhaps being TRBD1 or TRBD2 (6 bases each). Deletions cut 4 bases from V and 9 bases from J, with 13 bases between. CDR1 and CDR2 (germline): SNHLY, FYNNEI. There are 13 residues in the CDR3. The complete variable domain, with remaining parts taken from reference TRBV2 and TRBJ2-1, reads EPEVTQTPSHQVTQMGQEVILRCVPISNHLYFYWYRQILGQKVEFLVSFYNNEISEKSEIFDDQFSVERPDGSNFTLKIRSTKLEDSAMYFCASSGGAVLEQFFGPGTRLTVL.

This clonotype was observed at least ten times. The chain uses TRBV7-2 and TRBJ1-2; 9 bases fit TRBD1. This CDR3 region has 15 residues. V lost 5 bases, J lost 4 bases, and 8 bases stayed unmatched. Germline-derived CDR1 and CDR2 are SGHTA and FQGNSA. CDR3 residues: CASSPRTGESYGYTF. The CDR3, as DNA: TGTGCCAGCAGCCCGAGGACAGGGGAGAGCTATGGCTACACCTTC.

The rearrangement links TRBV10-3 to TRBJ2-7, with D maybe TRBD1 (5 bases). Germline V lookup: CDR1 ENHRY, CDR2 SYGVKD. This CDR3 is 12 amino acids long. Between the trimmed V and J ends, which lost 6 bases and 3 bases, there was a span of 9 bases. The CDR3 is CAISTGFYEQYF. Written as DNA, the CDR3 is TGTGCCATCAGCACAGGATTCTACGAGCAGTACTTC.

This clonotype came up a few times. The chain recombines TRBV6-5 with TRBJ1-5; D is possibly TRBD1 (5 bases). CDR1 and CDR2 (germline): MNHEY, SVGAGI. This CDR3 spans 14 amino acids. V lost 4 bases and J 4 bases, leaving 11 bases between the germline ends. The CDR3 region has the DNA TGTGCCAGCAGTTCAGGGAGGGTAAATCAGCCCCAGCATTTT. Translated: CASSSGRVNQPQHF.

This clonotype appeared many times. This chain links TRBV3-1 with TRBJ1-2; TRBD1 is a possible D gene (6 bases). Trimming stripped 4 bases from V and 4 bases from J, with 16 bases between. The CDR3 is 15 residues long. Germline CDR1 LGHDT, CDR2 YNNKEL (reference sequence). The CDR3 DNA reads TGTGCCAGCAGCCCAAGACCGGACAGAGGCTATGGCTACACCTTC. Translating gives CASSPRPDRGYGYTF.

The chain links TRBV4-2 to TRBJ2-3; 9 bases agree with TRBD2. With V trimmed by 4 bases and J by 4 bases, 3 bases remained unmatched. This CDR3 contains 14 residues. Germline lookup yields CDR1 LGHNA and CDR2 YNFKEQ. The CDR3 protein is CASSRKRGADTQYF. The CDR3 DNA is TGTGCCAGCAGCCGAAAGCGGGGGGCAGATACGCAGTATTTT.

This clonotype was observed at least ten times. This sequence joins TRBV7-2 and TRBJ1-1; no clear D. CDR1 and CDR2 from the germline V gene are SGHTA and FQGNSA. The length of the CDR3 is 13 residues. The V end lost 3 bases, the J end lost 5 bases, and 10 bases lay between the germline ends. CDR3 residues: CASSFRAKTEAFF. DNA of the CDR3: TGTGCCAGCAGCTTCCGGGCAAAAACTGAAGCTTTCTTT.

This clonotype turned up a few times. This chain uses TRBV7-9 with TRBJ2-3, with D possibly matching TRBD2 (6 bases). The CDR3 consists of 15 residues. The germline gives CDR1 SEHNR, CDR2 FQNEAQ (reference sequence). The V and J ends lost 4 bases and 2 bases respectively, with 13 bases between them. The chain's CDR3 is CASSSEGLYTDTQYF. The CDR3 DNA is TGTGCCAGCAGCTCCGAGGGACTTTACACAGATACGCAGTATTTT.

This clonotype was found many times. J is TRBJ2-7 and V is TRBV20-1; 10 bases are a match to TRBD2. J was trimmed by 4 bases and V by 6 bases; bases with no gene match: 9. The CDR3 contains 14 residues. Germline CDR1 and CDR2: DFQATT and SNEGSKA (reference sequence). CDR3 in DNA: TGCAGTGCCTTCGGGACTAGCGTTAGTTACGAGCAGTACTTC. It specifies CSAFGTSVSYEQYF.

This clonotype came up many times. V is TRBV12-5 and J is TRBJ1-2, with D uncertain. CDR3 size: 13 residues. V lost 1 base and J 3 bases, leaving 6 bases between the germline ends. Germline V gives CDR1 LGHNT, CDR2 FRNRAP. The CDR3 nucleotides read TGTGCTAGTGGTTTGGGCGCCGACTATGGCTACACCTTC. This encodes CASGLGADYGYTF.

This clonotype occurred many times. The chain uses TRBV15 and TRBJ1-2; 7 bases match TRBD1. The V and J ends lost 0 bases and 4 bases, in that order; junction bases with no gene match: 14. The CDR3 spans 18 residues. Germline V gives CDR1 LNHNV, CDR2 YYDKDF (reference sequence). CDR3 sequence: CATSRERDSHILGYGYTF. The DNA of the CDR3 is TGTGCCACCAGCAGAGAGCGGGACAGCCACATCCTGGGCTATGGCTACACCTTC.

CDR3 region: CASSYEPGVMNTEAFF. The CDR3 region has the DNA TGTGCCAGCAGTTACGAGCCAGGGGTCATGAACACTGAAGCTTTCTTT. The chain is built from TRBV6-5 and TRBJ1-1; weak D call: TRBD1 (6 bases). Trimming pared 2 bases from V and 0 bases from J, leaving 13 bases between. Germline V gene data show CDR1 as MNHEY and CDR2 as SVGAGI. The CDR3 totals 16 residues.